This TCR beta chain stems from a study of OX40 agonist ivuxolimab in advanced cancers. Germline CDR1 is LGHNA and CDR2 is YSLEER. The CDR3 contains 13 residues. The trim removed 6 bases at V and 8 bases at J, leaving 9 bases unmatched. Sequencing was performed with immunoSEQ multiplex PCR; in TCRdb, only in-frame clones are kept and a portion is missing. The table shows roughly 50,000 clones, with 77% occurring only once. J is TRBJ1-2 and V is TRBV4-3, with TRBD1 identical over 7 bases. Specimen: CD4+ or CD8+ T cells sorted from blood, collected in a trial of the OX40 agonist ivuxolimab. This clonotype was sampled from an adult with an advanced solid tumor such as melanoma, head and neck, liver or kidney cancer. CDR3 loop: CASSPKRGLGYTF. The CDR3 nucleotides are TGCGCCAGCAGTCCTAAAAGGGGGCTCGGCTACACCTTC.